Below are 30 T cell receptor beta chains sequenced from a single sample in a study of blood T cell repertoires in COVID-19 (TCRdb year 2020). Library preparation was by the immunoSEQ multiplex PCR assay. Entries here come from immuneACCESS through TCRdb and include only in-frame sequences with V and J called. Some clones fail to appear in such tables; in the studies checked, an unresolved V gene covers under half of the shortfall, and the cause of the remainder is unknown. This sample gives roughly 100,000 clones in total; 75% to 95% of them show up just once. The ten largest clones take up about 3.9% of the sample. Sequenced input: peripheral blood. The receptor source for this set is a man in his late teens or twenties with acute or convalescent COVID-19.

This clone was recorded only once. V and J are TRBV2 and TRBJ2-5; 10 bases are a match to TRBD1. V trimming: 5 bases; J trimming: 3 bases; junction bases outside the gene matches: 6. The CDR3 has 15 residues. Germline V gene sequence: CDR1 SNHLY, CDR2 FYNNEI. In DNA form, the CDR3 reads TGTGCCAGCAGTTTCCACGGGACAGGGGAAGAGACCCAGTACTTC. It encodes CASSFHGTGEETQYF. Full variable domain (remainder filled in from reference TRBV2 and TRBJ2-5): EPEVTQTPSHQVTQMGQEVILRCVPISNHLYFYWYRQILGQKVEFLVSFYNNEISEKSEIFDDQFSVERPDGSNFTLKIRSTKLEDSAMYFCASSFHGTGEETQYFGPGTRLLVL.

The CDR3 region is CASSEALLGGGYGYTF. For the CDR3, the DNA is TGTGCCAGCAGTGAAGCGCTTCTAGGGGGGGGCTATGGCTACACCTTC. The rearrangement links TRBV6-1 to TRBJ1-2; weak D call: TRBD1 (6 bases). CDR1 and CDR2 from the germline V gene are MNHNS and SASEGT. The CDR3 is 16 amino acids. The V end was cut by 0 bases, the J end by 4 bases, with 15 bases between.

The CDR3: CASSQGNQPQHF. The CDR3 DNA reads as TGTGCCAGCAGTCAGGGGAATCAGCCCCAGCATTTT. The rearrangement links TRBV6-5 to TRBJ1-5; D perhaps matches TRBD1 (6 bases). CDR1 is MNHEY and CDR2 is SVGAGI in the germline V gene. Trimming cost V 5 bases and J 4 bases, with 6 bases left between them. This CDR3 has 12 residues.

The rearrangement uses TRBV30 and TRBJ2-1; 10 bases align to TRBD2. The trim removed 5 bases at V and 9 bases at J, leaving 13 bases unmatched. This CDR3 contains 15 residues. Germline-derived CDR1 and CDR2 are GTSNPN and SVGIG (reference sequence). The CDR3 DNA follows: TGTGCCTGGGGAGGGCTAGCGGGAGTTATAGGTGAGCAGTTCTTC. Amino acids: CAWGGLAGVIGEQFF.

The rearrangement uses TRBV5-6 and TRBJ1-5; 7 bases match TRBD1. The V gene end was trimmed by 4 bases and the J gene end by 4 bases; junction bases not matched to a gene: 8. The germline CDR1 and CDR2 sequences are SGHDT and YYEEEE. CDR3 length equals 15 residues. In DNA, the CDR3 is TGTGCCAGCAGCCGGGACAGTGTGAAGAATCAGCCCCAGCATTTT. Its translation is CASSRDSVKNQPQHF.

This clone showed up just a few times. This chain joins TRBV27 and TRBJ2-2; D perhaps matches TRBD2 (5 bases). The germline V and J ends were trimmed by 11 bases and 5 bases, with 18 bases remaining between them. The germline gives CDR1 MNHEY, CDR2 SMNVEV (reference sequence). The length of the CDR3 is 14 residues. CDR3 sequence reads: CACGRRPQTGELFF. The CDR3 region has the DNA TGTGCCTGCGGGCGGCGGCCGCAGACCGGGGAGCTGTTTTTT.

The rearrangement links TRBV5-1 to TRBJ1-6; possible D gene TRBD1, 6 bases. The CDR3 sequence is 16 residues long. Per germline, CDR1 SGHRS and CDR2 YFSETQ. Trimming stripped 0 bases from V and 9 bases from J, with 16 bases between. CDR3 nucleotide sequence: TGCGCCAGCAGCTTGGTCTCAGGGGACCAGGGTTCACCCCTCCACTTT. The encoded protein is CASSLVSGDQGSPLHF.

This clone was seen only a few times. The J gene is TRBJ1-1, the V gene TRBV11-2, with D uncertain. The CDR3 has 15 amino acids. Germline CDR1 SGHAT, CDR2 FQNNGV. V was cut by 0 bases and J by 0 bases, with 8 bases left in between. The DNA of the CDR3 is TGTGCCAGCAGCTTAGATGGGCTCATGAACACTGAAGCTTTCTTT. Its translation is CASSLDGLMNTEAFF.

This sequence joins TRBV2 and TRBJ1-3; 7 bases are shared with TRBD1. Germline CDR1 is SNHLY and CDR2 is FYNNEI. The CDR3 spans 19 residues. The V and J ends lost 0 bases and 2 bases, in that order; junction bases with no gene match: 13. CDR3 region: CASSEAKGARSPTGNTIYF. The DNA of the CDR3 is TGTGCCAGCAGTGAAGCAAAGGGGGCGAGATCTCCGACTGGAAACACCATATATTTT.

This rearrangement joins TRBV9 to TRBJ1-1; 8 bases line up with TRBD1. Per the germline V gene, CDR1 is SGDLS and CDR2 is YYNGEE. After removal of 7 bases from V and 0 bases from J, the junction contained 5 bases not matched to a gene. This CDR3 has 14 residues. The CDR3 DNA sequence: TGTGCCAGCGGAGGACAGGGACTGAACACTGAAGCTTTCTTT. Translation gives CASGGQGLNTEAFF.

The CDR3 region has the DNA TGTGCCAGCAGCTTTGTGAGGGAAGCTTTCTTT. Residues: CASSFVREAFF. V and J are TRBV7-9 and TRBJ1-1, with D unresolved. V was pared by 3 bases and J by 8 bases, with 7 bases between. Germline CDR1 reads SEHNR; CDR2 reads FQNEAQ (reference sequence). The CDR3 sequence is 11 residues long.

A remark on this clone: Other nucleotide sequences in the sample specify the same CDR3. The chain has TRBV24-1 and TRBJ2-1, with 9 bases lining up with TRBD1. CDR3 length equals 15 residues. J lost 3 bases, V lost 4 bases, and 3 bases had no gene match. Germline V gene data show CDR1 as KGHDR and CDR2 as SFDVKD. Written as DNA, the CDR3 is TGTGCCACCAGTGACCCGGGACAGGGCTACAATGAGCAGTTCTTC. Amino acid sequence: CATSDPGQGYNEQFF.

This clone came up once. The V call is TRBV11-2, the J call TRBJ1-3; maybe TRBD1 (5 bases). The CDR3 runs 16 residues. V was clipped by 1 base and J by 0 bases, with 10 bases between them. Germline CDR1 and CDR2: SGHAT and FQNNGV. Here the CDR3 DNA reads TGTGCCAGCAGCTTAGTCCCAGGGAACTCTGGAAACACCATATATTTT. It specifies CASSLVPGNSGNTIYF.

The rearrangement joins TRBV7-8 to TRBJ1-2; TRBD1 is a possible D gene (5 bases). The V gene lost 4 bases and the J gene lost 5 bases, with 11 bases spanning the gap. The CDR3 has 13 amino acids. Germline-derived CDR1 and CDR2 are SGHVS and FQNEAQ. The CDR3 loop is CASSSDKLYGYTF. The CDR3, as DNA: TGTGCCAGCAGCTCGGACAAGCTATATGGCTACACCTTC.

The rearrangement links TRBV5-1 to TRBJ1-2, with D possibly TRBD1 on 5 matching bases. V was clipped by 2 bases and J by 0 bases, with 8 bases between them. The CDR3 loop spans 14 amino acids. CDR1 SGHRS and CDR2 YFSETQ come from the germline V gene. CDR3 in amino acids: CASSFDSSNYGYTF. The CDR3 DNA follows: TGCGCCAGCAGCTTCGACAGCTCTAACTATGGCTACACCTTC.

The rearrangement links TRBV5-1 to TRBJ2-1; 16 positions match TRBD2. J gave up 0 bases and V 2 bases, and 5 bases lay outside the gene matches. Germline V lookup: CDR1 SGHRS, CDR2 YFSETQ. This CDR3 has 19 residues. The CDR3 sequence is CASSFPGLAGGSSYNEQFF. CDR3 DNA: TGCGCCAGCAGCTTCCCGGGACTAGCGGGAGGGAGCTCCTACAATGAGCAGTTCTTC.

This clone was seen only once. This chain links TRBV6-5 with TRBJ1-2, with 8 bases lining up with TRBD1. CDR3 size: 15 residues. V shed 4 bases, J shed 4 bases, and the junction held 8 bases outside the gene matches. Germline V gene sequence: CDR1 MNHEY, CDR2 SVGAGI. The CDR3 reads CASSFGQGPIYGYTF. For the CDR3, the DNA is TGTGCCAGCAGTTTCGGACAGGGCCCCATCTATGGCTACACCTTC.

This rearrangement joins TRBV11-2 to TRBJ1-3; D is unclear. The germline V gene has CDR1 SGHAT and CDR2 FQNNGV. The CDR3 extends over 15 amino acids. V was trimmed by 3 bases and J by 5 bases, leaving 14 bases between them. In DNA form, the CDR3 reads TGTGCCAGCAGCTTTTACGGAGAACCCAGAAACACCATATATTTT. It yields the protein CASSFYGEPRNTIYF. The whole variable domain, filled in from reference TRBV11-2 and TRBJ1-3, reads EAGVAQSPRYKIIEKRQSVAFWCNPISGHATLYWYQQILGQGPKLLIQFQNNGVVDDSQLPKDRFSAERLKGVDSTLKIQPAKLEDSAVYLCASSFYGEPRNTIYFGEGSWLTVV.

The chain combines TRBV13 with TRBJ2-3; possibly TRBD2 for D (6 bases). The CDR3 has 13 residues. Germline V gene sequence: CDR1 PRHDT, CDR2 FYEKMQ (reference sequence). Trimming stripped 9 bases from V and 4 bases from J, with 14 bases between. The CDR3 here is CASQRLVADTQYF. DNA for the CDR3: TGTGCCAGTCAGCGACTAGTTGCAGATACGCAGTATTTT. The full variable domain, completed using reference TRBV13 and TRBJ2-3, is AAGVIQSPRHLIKEKRETATLKCYPIPRHDTVYWYQQGPGQDPQFLISFYEKMQSDKGSIPDRFSAQQFSDYHSELNMSSLELGDSALYFCASQRLVADTQYFGPGTRLTVL.

This clone was recorded only once. The gene calls are TRBV20-1 and TRBJ1-5; D gene ambiguous. Between the trimmed V and J ends, which lost 3 bases and 6 bases, there was a span of 24 bases. CDR3 length: 17 amino acids. Germline V gene data show CDR1 as DFQATT and CDR2 as SNEGSKA (reference sequence). The DNA of the CDR3 is TGCAGTGCTAGTATCGACCTCGGGGAGGTCCGGGGTCAGCCCCAGCATTTT. Protein sequence: CSASIDLGEVRGQPQHF.

V usage is TRBV7-8 and J usage is TRBJ1-4; 10 bases map to TRBD1. The CDR3 totals 13 residues. V trimming: 6 bases; J trimming: 5 bases; junction bases outside the gene matches: 0. Germline CDR1 and CDR2: SGHVS and FQNEAQ. This CDR3 is CASRDRGNEKLFF. Here the CDR3 DNA reads TGTGCCAGCAGGGACAGGGGGAATGAAAAACTGTTTTTT.

This chain uses TRBV13 with TRBJ2-1, with 8 bases aligning to TRBD2. J was trimmed by 4 bases and V by 4 bases; bases with no gene match: 3. CDR1 is PRHDT and CDR2 is FYEKMQ in the germline V gene (reference sequence). This CDR3 has 14 residues. The CDR3 reads CASSSKREYNEQFF. DNA of the CDR3: TGTGCCAGCAGCTCTAAGCGGGAGTACAATGAGCAGTTCTTC.

There are a few counts of this clone. This chain joins TRBV16 and TRBJ2-3, with 10 bases identical to TRBD1. Germline loops: CDR1 KGHSY, CDR2 FQNENV. The CDR3 loop spans 15 amino acids. The J segment lost 6 bases and the V segment lost 4 bases, leaving 7 bases of the junction unmatched. CDR3 sequence (DNA): TGTGCCAGCAGCCCCCCCGGGACAGGGGTCGATACGCAGTATTTT. This codes for CASSPPGTGVDTQYF.

The genes are TRBV7-8 and TRBJ2-2; 11 bases are a match to TRBD2. The length of the CDR3 is 18 residues. With V trimmed by 5 bases and J by 0 bases, 8 bases remained unmatched. Germline assignment: CDR1 SGHVS and CDR2 FQNEAQ. The CDR3 loop reads CASSARLAGLTNTGELFF. CDR3 nucleotides: TGTGCCAGCAGCGCGCGACTAGCGGGGCTTACGAACACCGGGGAGCTGTTTTTT.

The V gene is TRBV19, the J gene TRBJ2-3, with D possibly TRBD2 on 5 matching bases. This CDR3 has 14 residues. The V end lost 8 bases, the J end lost 1 base, and 13 bases lay between the germline ends. Looked up from germline, CDR1 is LNHDA and CDR2 is SQIVND (reference sequence). The DNA of the CDR3 is TGTGCCAGTTGCGGGCCGGATGGCACAGATACGCAGTATTTT. Its protein is CASCGPDGTDTQYF.

V is TRBV18 and J is TRBJ2-1, with D possibly being TRBD1 (6 bases). Trimming took off 1 base at V and 7 bases at J, with 17 bases between the two ends. Germline CDR1 reads KGHSH; CDR2 reads LQKENI. CDR3 length equals 16 residues. For the CDR3, the DNA is TGTGCCAGCTCACCACTTAGGGTCAGGACAGAAAATGAGCAGTTCTTC. Its translation: CASSPLRVRTENEQFF.

The J gene is TRBJ1-3, the V gene TRBV6-1; possibly TRBD1 for D (6 bases). The germline CDR1 and CDR2 sequences are MNHNS and SASEGT. The CDR3 is 16 residues long. The V end lost 2 bases, the J end lost 4 bases, and 15 bases lay between the germline ends. CDR3 DNA: TGTGCCAGCAGTGAAAGGTTGGGGGCCGCGGGAAACACCATATATTTT. Translation: CASSERLGAAGNTIYF.

J is TRBJ2-1 and V is TRBV7-2, with a possible D match to TRBD2 (6 bases). V shed 3 bases and J shed 8 bases, with 23 bases lying between them. The CDR3 covers 17 residues. CDR1 is SGHTA and CDR2 is FQGNSA in the germline V gene. The CDR3, as DNA: TGTGCCAGCAGCTTTGTGAGGGGAGGTTTTATTTTGTATGAGCAGTTCTTC. This encodes CASSFVRGGFILYEQFF.

This clone appeared a few times. The J gene is TRBJ2-2, the V gene TRBV18; D may be TRBD2 (5 bases). The CDR3 has 15 amino acids. V lost 3 bases, J lost 1 base, and 9 bases lay in between. Germline CDR1 and CDR2: KGHSH and LQKENI. CDR3 residues: CASSPNAGNTGELFF. DNA of the CDR3: TGTGCCAGCTCACCTAACGCGGGGAACACCGGGGAGCTGTTTTTT.

The V gene is TRBV6-6, the J gene TRBJ1-5; D is uncertain. Germline V gene lookup returns CDR1 MNHNY and CDR2 SVGAGI (reference sequence). The CDR3 is made up of 13 amino acids. The V gene lost 0 bases and the J gene lost 7 bases, with 7 bases spanning the gap. The CDR3 protein is CASSYSQVQPQHF. The CDR3 DNA reads TGTGCCAGCAGTTACTCCCAGGTGCAGCCCCAGCATTTT.